The entry below gives a single T cell receptor beta chain sequence along with its context. What antigen it recognizes has not been identified. Per-base qualities were not stored, and no clone one base away is much larger. The sample comes from a study of T-cell reconstitution after alpha-beta-depleted transplantation in children (dated by TCRdb to about 2016). Notes on the research overall: Using TCR repertoire profiling, the study followed T-cell immune reconstitution in a quantitative way in children after TCRalphabeta/CD19-depleted allogeneic hematopoietic cell transplantation. Findings and caveats that apply to the study as a whole: The apparently early alphabetaT-cell count recovery about two months after transplant was reportedly dependent on only several hundred rapidly expanded clones derived from non-depleted graft cells. Over the following months the frequencies of hyperexpanded clones went down, and after one year T-cell counts and TCRbeta diversity were mostly credited to newly produced T cells. In some patients, high TCRbeta diversity at day 60 was attributed to recipient T cells and intrathymic progenitors that had survived conditioning.

What the treatment or condition label conveys for this sample: allogeneic hematopoietic cell transplantation with graft depleted of TCRalphabeta T cells and CD19 B cells. The transplant recipients were children given TCRalphabeta/CD19-depleted allogeneic hematopoietic cell grafts. Sequences SGHKS (CDR1) and YYEKEE (CDR2) are obtained from the germline V gene (reference sequence). The cysteine opens and the phenylalanine closes a CDR3 of 13 amino acids. The entry retains the CDR3 DNA only, 39 bases that are in frame from base 1. The trim is 2 bases for V and 8 bases for J, with a gap of 11 bases between the germline ends. The library was built by means of PCR. Reads for this sample came from an Illumina HiSeq 2500. Molecular barcoding was employed in the preparation of TCR libraries, with unique molecular identifiers being used to normalize TCRbeta repertoire quantification. TCRdb redid the processing of the public reads, applying fastp at Q25 and MiXCR, and retained in-frame beta chains. CDR3 protein duplicates are merged, each entry listing the most common genes and DNA. In this sample the table shows over 200,000 distinct CDR3 sequences, more than 15% of which occur a single time. The top ten constitute approximately 40% of the sample.

The starting material was PBMCs, mostly from graft donor cells, obtained 360 days after TCRalphabeta/CD19-depleted stem cell transplant. The sequence came from a male patient between 2 and 15 years old who had a stem cell transplant for acute lymphoblastic leukemia, so the T cells may come from the graft donor. The chain couples TRBV5-5 to TRBJ1-3; matching of 5 bases hints at TRBD1 as the D gene. The DNA reads as follows: TGTGCCAGCAGCTTAGGGGCGGGGGACACCATATATTTT. Its translation reads: CASSLGAGDTIYF.